A selection of T cell receptor beta chains follows, all from one sample in a study of naive and memory T cell subsets. TCRdb fed the 5' RACE reads into MiXCR, producing one record per CDR3 protein. This sample has roughly 26,000 distinct CDR3 sequences, with around 25% found just once. These receptor sequences come from a female donor in good health. Both conserved end residues are part of each CDR3. The D gene is left open where the match is weak. The size field is filled for only some rows; it gives once, few, many or a size class.

d_gene	abundance	j_gene	v_gene	CDR3aa	CDR3nt
-	-	TRBJ2-4	TRBV5-1	CASSHENIHYF	TGCGCCAGCAGCCATGAAAACATTCATTACTTC
TRBD1	medium-sized	TRBJ2-7	TRBV6-1	CASSLQGTPYEQYF	TGTGCCAGCAGCCTACAGGGGACCCCCTACGAGCAGTACTTC
-	medium-sized	TRBJ1-6	TRBV9	CASSGHGESPLHF	TGTGCCAGCAGCGGACATGGGGAGTCACCCCTCCACTTT
TRBD1	-	TRBJ2-7	TRBV6-1	CASLPGQGRIYEQYF	TGTGCCAGCCTACCGGGACAGGGGAGAATCTACGAGCAGTACTTC
-	many	TRBJ1-2	TRBV12-3/TRBV12-4	CASSLFMRGRGYTF	TGTGCCAGCAGTTTATTTATGAGGGGCCGCGGCTACACCTTC
TRBD2	once	TRBJ2-1	TRBV12-3/TRBV12-4	CASRPGGLAGVYNEQFF	TGTGCCAGCAGACCCGGTGGACTAGCGGGGGTCTACAATGAGCAGTTCTTC
-	-	TRBJ1-1	TRBV20-1	CSAWGGRTEAFF	TGCAGTGCCTGGGGGGGGCGAACTGAAGCTTTCTTT
-	-	TRBJ2-1	TRBV10-3	CAISPRHSEQFF	TGTGCCATCAGCCCAAGGCATAGTGAGCAGTTCTTC
-	once	TRBJ1-3	TRBV7-6	CASTDSRVRGGNTIYF	TGTGCCAGCACTGATTCTCGGGTGCGGGGTGGAAACACCATATATTTT
TRBD2	many	TRBJ2-5	TRBV6-1	CASSSGGSSQETQYF	TGTGCCAGTAGTAGCGGGGGATCCTCCCAAGAGACCCAGTACTTC
-	many	TRBJ2-2	TRBV2	CASSAVSAGELFF	TGTGCCAGCAGTGCGGTGTCCGCCGGGGAGCTGTTTTTT
-	-	TRBJ2-1	TRBV5-4	CASSSGGTGHNEQFF	TGTGCCAGCAGCTCGGGAGGGACAGGGCACAATGAGCAGTTCTTC
-	-	TRBJ2-5	TRBV12-3/TRBV12-4	CASRDPWPAGTQYF	TGTGCCAGCCGTGACCCGTGGCCCGCTGGGACCCAGTACTTC
TRBD2	few	TRBJ2-1	TRBV9	CASSPPSGRAPDEQFF	TGTGCCAGCAGCCCCCCCAGCGGGAGGGCCCCCGATGAGCAGTTCTTC
-	-	TRBJ1-6	TRBV20-1	CSAPRAGVYNSPLHF	TGCAGTGCGCCTAGAGCAGGGGTTTACAATTCACCCCTCCACTTT
-	-	TRBJ2-3	TRBV20-1	CSARDETADTQYF	TGCAGTGCTAGAGATGAGACAGCAGATACGCAGTATTTT
TRBD1	many	TRBJ2-5	TRBV5-4	CASSSMDRDRETQYF	TGTGCCAGCTCCTCTATGGACAGGGACCGAGAGACCCAGTACTTC
TRBD1	-	TRBJ2-1	TRBV7-9	CASAPGDRGYNEQFF	TGTGCCAGCGCCCCTGGGGACAGGGGGTACAATGAGCAGTTCTTC
TRBD2	many	TRBJ2-1	TRBV20-1	CSASGLAGIEQFF	TGCAGTGCTAGTGGACTAGCGGGGATTGAGCAGTTCTTC
-	many	TRBJ2-1	TRBV27	CASSPLRGGPYEQFF	TGTGCCAGCAGTCCCCTCCGCGGGGGCCCCTATGAGCAGTTCTTC
TRBD2	medium-sized	TRBJ2-3	TRBV11-2	CASSGLAGGDTQYF	TGTGCCAGCTCGGGACTAGCGGGAGGAGATACGCAGTATTTT
TRBD1	few	TRBJ1-1	TRBV6-6	CASSWGQGMNTEAFF	TGTGCCAGCAGTTGGGGACAGGGCATGAACACTGAAGCTTTCTTT
-	medium-sized	TRBJ2-1	TRBV4-3	CASSQRIGINEQFF	TGCGCCAGCAGCCAGCGGATCGGAATCAATGAGCAGTTCTTC
-	few	TRBJ1-2	TRBV6-5	CASSKHLSGSGYGYTF	TGTGCCAGCAGTAAACACTTATCAGGCTCCGGCTATGGCTACACCTTC
-	few	TRBJ2-3	TRBV20-1	CSAKRTGSTDTQYF	TGCAGTGCTAAACGTACGGGGTCCACAGATACGCAGTATTTT
-	few	TRBJ2-1	TRBV20-1	CSASVGSPQYNEQFF	TGCAGTGCTAGCGTGGGGAGCCCTCAATACAATGAGCAGTTCTTC
-	few	TRBJ2-3	TRBV6-5	CASSYLDSTDTQYF	TGTGCCAGCAGTTACCTTGACTCCACAGATACGCAGTATTTT
-	-	TRBJ1-1	TRBV29-1	CSARQLNTEAFF	TGCAGCGCGCGACAGTTGAACACTGAAGCTTTCTTT
TRBD2	-	TRBJ2-5	TRBV29-1	CSVGRGVPAETQYF	TGCAGCGTTGGGCGGGGGGTACCCGCGGAGACCCAGTACTTC
-	medium-sized	TRBJ1-3	TRBV20-1	CSASPWNRVDGNTIYF	TGCAGTGCTAGTCCTTGGAACAGGGTAGACGGAAACACCATATATTTT
-	few	TRBJ1-5	TRBV2	CASSGQYSNQPQHF	TGTGCCAGCAGTGGACAATATAGCAATCAGCCCCAGCATTTT
TRBD1	many	TRBJ2-7	TRBV7-6	CASSLARTGGGGTYEQYF	TGTGCCAGCAGCTTAGCACGGACAGGGGGCGGTGGCACCTACGAGCAGTACTTC
-	many	TRBJ2-7	TRBV2	CASSLVYEQYF	TGTGCCAGCAGTCTAGTCTACGAGCAGTACTTC
-	-	TRBJ2-5	TRBV5-1	CASSLEQGQETQYF	TGCGCCAGCAGCTTGGAACAGGGACAAGAGACCCAGTACTTC
TRBD1	few	TRBJ2-3	TRBV7-8	CASSLFGDRGLDTQYF	TGTGCCAGCAGCTTATTCGGGGACAGGGGTTTAGATACGCAGTATTTT
TRBD2	many	TRBJ2-1	TRBV20-1	CSARLAGGYNEQFF	TGCAGTGCCAGACTAGCGGGGGGTTACAATGAGCAGTTCTTC
-	few	TRBJ2-1	TRBV20-1	CSAIPRRGAHNEQFF	TGCAGTGCTATCCCTCGACGGGGGGCCCACAATGAGCAGTTCTTC
TRBD2	few	TRBJ2-1	TRBV20-1	CSATKLAGGPDEQFF	TGCAGTGCTACAAAACTAGCGGGGGGGCCCGATGAGCAGTTCTTC
-	few	TRBJ2-1	TRBV6-5	CASSYDWDNEQFF	TGTGCCAGCAGTTACGACTGGGACAATGAGCAGTTCTTC
-	-	TRBJ2-7	TRBV20-1	CSASYGGPVEQYF	TGCAGTGCTAGTTACGGGGGGCCGGTCGAGCAGTACTTC
-	medium-sized	TRBJ2-3	TRBV6-4	CASSDGGATDTQYF	TGTGCCAGCAGTGACGGGGGGGCCACAGATACGCAGTATTTT
-	-	TRBJ1-1	TRBV20-1	CSTSGVVNTEAFF	TGCAGTACATCAGGGGTGGTGAACACTGAAGCTTTCTTT
-	-	TRBJ2-5	TRBV10-2	CASSDGKTQYF	TGCGCCAGCAGTGACGGGAAGACCCAGTACTTC
TRBD2	many	TRBJ2-1	TRBV29-1	CSVDGRAWDYNEQFF	TGCAGCGTTGACGGGAGGGCATGGGATTACAATGAGCAGTTCTTC
TRBD2	few	TRBJ2-1	TRBV20-1	CSARVTSGGYNEQFF	TGCAGTGCTAGAGTCACTAGCGGCGGATACAATGAGCAGTTCTTC
TRBD1	medium-sized	TRBJ2-1	TRBV29-1	CSASTGGAIGNEQFF	TGCAGCGCTAGTACAGGGGGCGCGATAGGCAATGAGCAGTTCTTC
-	few	TRBJ2-7	TRBV29-1	CSGTDGSYEQYF	TGCAGCGGTACGGACGGTTCCTACGAGCAGTACTTC
-	many	TRBJ2-1	TRBV28	CASLPAGLSYNEQFF	TGTGCCAGCCTACCAGCGGGTCTATCCTACAATGAGCAGTTCTTC
TRBD2	-	TRBJ2-3	TRBV29-1	CSVVVSGSTDTQYF	TGCAGCGTTGTTGTTAGCGGGAGCACAGATACGCAGTATTTT
-	many	TRBJ1-2	TRBV18	CASSPTTGDNGYTF	TGTGCCAGCTCACCAACGACAGGAGATAATGGCTACACCTTC
TRBD2	many	TRBJ2-1	TRBV6-4	CASSDTSGKTYNEQFF	TGTGCCAGCAGTGATACTAGCGGCAAAACCTACAATGAGCAGTTCTTC